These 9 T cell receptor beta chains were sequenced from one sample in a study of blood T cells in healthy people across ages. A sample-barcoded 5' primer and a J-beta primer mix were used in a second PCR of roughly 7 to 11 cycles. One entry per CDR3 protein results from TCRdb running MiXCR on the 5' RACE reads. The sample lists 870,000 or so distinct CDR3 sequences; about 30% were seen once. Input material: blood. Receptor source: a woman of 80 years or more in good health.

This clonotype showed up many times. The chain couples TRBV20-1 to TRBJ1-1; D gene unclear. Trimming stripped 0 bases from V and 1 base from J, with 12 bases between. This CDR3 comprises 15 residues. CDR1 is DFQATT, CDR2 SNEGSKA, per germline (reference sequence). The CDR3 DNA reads TGCAGTGCTAGAGATCCGAGGAACAGGAACACTGAAGCTTTCTTT. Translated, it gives CSARDPRNRNTEAFF.

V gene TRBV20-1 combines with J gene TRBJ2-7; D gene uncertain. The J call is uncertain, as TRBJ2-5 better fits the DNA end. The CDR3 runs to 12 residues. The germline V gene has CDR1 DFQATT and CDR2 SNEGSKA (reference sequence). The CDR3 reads CSARVGQETQYF. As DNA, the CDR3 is TGCAGTGCTAGAGTTGGCCAGGAGACCCAGTACTTC.

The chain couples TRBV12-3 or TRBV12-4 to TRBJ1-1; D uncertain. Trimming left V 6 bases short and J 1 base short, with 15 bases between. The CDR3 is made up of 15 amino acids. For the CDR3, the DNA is TGTGCCAGCAGACCAACCCGTCGGTCGAACACTGAAGCTTTCTTT. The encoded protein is CASRPTRRSNTEAFF.

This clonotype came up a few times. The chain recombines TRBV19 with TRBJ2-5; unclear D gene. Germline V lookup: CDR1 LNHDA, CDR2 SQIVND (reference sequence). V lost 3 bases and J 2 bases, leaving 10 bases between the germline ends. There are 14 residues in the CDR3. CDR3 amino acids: CASSIAKGQETQYF. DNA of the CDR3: TGTGCCAGTAGTATTGCGAAGGGACAAGAGACCCAGTACTTC.

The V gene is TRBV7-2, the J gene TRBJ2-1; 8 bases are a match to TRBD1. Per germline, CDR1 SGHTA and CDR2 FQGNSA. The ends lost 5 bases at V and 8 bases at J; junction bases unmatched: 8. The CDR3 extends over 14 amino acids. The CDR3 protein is CASSPPDREDEQFF. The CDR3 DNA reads TGTGCCAGCAGCCCCCCGGACAGGGAAGATGAGCAGTTCTTC.

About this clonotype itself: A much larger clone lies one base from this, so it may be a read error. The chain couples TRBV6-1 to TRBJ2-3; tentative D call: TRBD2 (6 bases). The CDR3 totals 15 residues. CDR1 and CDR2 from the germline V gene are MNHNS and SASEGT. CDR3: CASSGLGVSTDTRYF. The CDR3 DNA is TGTGCCAGCAGTGGACTAGGCGTTAGCACAGATACGCGGTATTTT.

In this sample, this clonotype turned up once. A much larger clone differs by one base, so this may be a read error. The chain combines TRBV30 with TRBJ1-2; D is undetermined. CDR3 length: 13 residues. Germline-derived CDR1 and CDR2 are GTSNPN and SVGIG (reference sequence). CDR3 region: CAWSLAPAYGHTF. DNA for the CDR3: TGTGCCTGGAGTTTGGCGCCGGCCTATGGCCACACCTTC.

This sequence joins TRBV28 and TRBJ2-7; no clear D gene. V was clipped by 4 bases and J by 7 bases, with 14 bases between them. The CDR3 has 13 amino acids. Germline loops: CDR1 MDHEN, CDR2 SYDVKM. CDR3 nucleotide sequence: TGTGCCAGCAGTTGGGCCCTAAACAATGAGCAGTACTTC. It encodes CASSWALNNEQYF. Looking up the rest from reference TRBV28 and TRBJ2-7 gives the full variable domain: DVKVTQSSRYLVKRTGEKVFLECVQDMDHENMFWYRQDPGLGLRLIYFSYDVKMKEKGDIPEGYSVSREKKERFSLILESASTNQTSMYLCASSWALNNEQYFGPGTRLTVT.

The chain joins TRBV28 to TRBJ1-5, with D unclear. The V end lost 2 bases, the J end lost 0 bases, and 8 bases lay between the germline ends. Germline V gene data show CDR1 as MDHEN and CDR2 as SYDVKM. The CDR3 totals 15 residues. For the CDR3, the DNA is TGTGCCAGCAGTTTAGACGGAACTAGCAATCAGCCCCAGCATTTT. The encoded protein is CASSLDGTSNQPQHF. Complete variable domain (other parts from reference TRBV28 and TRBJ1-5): DVKVTQSSRYLVKRTGEKVFLECVQDMDHENMFWYRQDPGLGLRLIYFSYDVKMKEKGDIPEGYSVSREKKERFSLILESASTNQTSMYLCASSLDGTSNQPQHFGDGTRLSIL.